The TCR beta chain described here comes from a study of blood T cells in healthy people across ages. Study-wide results and limits: Unknown donor CMV status possibly confounded expanded clonotype changes. While age rose, TCR beta diversity per million T cells dropped in a roughly linear way. Samples with more naive T cells showed higher observed beta diversity.

A J-beta primer mix and a sample-barcoded 5' primer were used in a second PCR of about 6 to 12 cycles. TCRdb fed the 5' RACE reads into MiXCR, producing one record per CDR3 protein. This table holds approximately 1.5 million distinct CDR3 sequences, 42% found once. On this clonotype: Its antigen remains unknown.

CDR1 is SGHTA and CDR2 is FQGNSA in the germline V gene. The CDR3 consists of 14 residues. Deletions cut 1 base from V and 1 base from J, with 7 bases between. Sequencing input: blood. The origin of this receptor is a woman under 30 in good health. This chain links TRBV7-2 with TRBJ2-5; D gene ambiguous. The CDR3 DNA is TGTGCCAGCAGCTTAGGGGTGGGCCAAGAGACCCAGTACTTC. Residues: CASSLGVGQETQYF.